The 25 T cell receptor beta chains presented below share a single source sample, sequenced in a study of blood T cell repertoires in COVID-19. Some clones are missing from TCRdb's copy, which holds only in-frame ones; the method was immunoSEQ multiplex PCR. The sample shows under 400,000 clones, 65% to 90% of them seen only once. Sequencing was done on a sample of PBMCs or T cells enriched from blood (not recorded which). These receptors were taken from a woman aged 40 to 50 with acute COVID-19.

The chain carries TRBV7-3 and TRBJ2-2; D might be TRBD2 (6 bases). Germline V gives CDR1 SGHTA, CDR2 FQGTGA. CDR3 size: 13 residues. V was clipped by 4 bases and J by 7 bases, with 10 bases between them. CDR3 sequence (DNA): TGTGCCAGCAGCTCACCGGGGGTCGGGGAGCTGTTTTTT. This codes for CASSSPGVGELFF.

CDR3 amino acids: CASSLRTGGGEKLFF. CDR3 DNA: TGCGCCAGCAGCCTACGGACAGGGGGAGGGGAAAAACTGTTTTTT. V usage is TRBV5-1 and J usage is TRBJ1-4; the match to TRBD1 covers 10 bases. Germline values: CDR1 SGHRS, CDR2 YFSETQ. The CDR3 has 15 amino acids. Trimming removed 4 bases from V and 8 bases from J; junction bases left unmatched: 8.

DNA for the CDR3: TGTGCCAGCAGTCACGTAGCGGGGGGACACCAAGAGACCCAGTACTTC. Amino acids: CASSHVAGGHQETQYF. The chain links TRBV6-2 or TRBV6-3 to TRBJ2-5, with 10 bases identical to TRBD2. V gave up 5 bases and J gave up 0 bases; unmatched junction bases: 6. Germline lookup yields CDR1 MNHEY and CDR2 SVGEGT. The CDR3 runs 16 residues.

The J gene is TRBJ1-3, the V gene TRBV27, with D hard to call. CDR1 MNHEY and CDR2 SMNVEV come from the germline V gene (reference sequence). CDR3 size: 13 residues. The ends were cut back, 6 bases at V and 0 bases at J, with 6 bases in the middle. CDR3 bases: TGTGCCAGCAGAACAAGCTCTGGAAACACCATATATTTT. It encodes CASRTSSGNTIYF.

The J gene is TRBJ2-6, the V gene TRBV5-4; 8 bases are shared with TRBD1. V was clipped by 4 bases and J by 1 base; unmatched bases: 13. The CDR3 spans 19 residues. Germline V gene sequence: CDR1 SGHNT, CDR2 YYREEE (reference sequence). CDR3 nucleotide sequence: TGTGCCAGCAGCGGCCCGGGGCAGGGGGCCGTGTCTGGGGCCAACGTCCTGACTTTC. It encodes CASSGPGQGAVSGANVLTF.

The genes are TRBV20-1 and TRBJ2-6; 11 positions match TRBD1. The germline gives CDR1 DFQATT, CDR2 SNEGSKA (reference sequence). CDR3 size: 16 residues. After removal of 3 bases from V and 3 bases from J, the junction contained 4 bases not matched to a gene. CDR3 in amino acids: CSASWTGGGGANVLTF. CDR3 coding DNA: TGCAGTGCTAGTTGGACAGGGGGCGGTGGGGCCAACGTCCTGACTTTC.

CDR3 coding DNA: TGTGCCAGCAGCTTGGACAGCCTCCACACCGGGGAGCTGTTTTTT. This encodes CASSLDSLHTGELFF. The chain carries TRBV5-4 and TRBJ2-2; no clear D gene. The CDR3 totals 15 residues. The germline V gene has CDR1 SGHNT and CDR2 YYREEE (reference sequence). V was trimmed by 0 bases and J by 3 bases, leaving 9 bases between them.

DNA for the CDR3: TGTGCCAGCAGCTCCAGACCCGGGGGCACAGATACGCAGTATTTT. This translates into CASSSRPGGTDTQYF. The chain has TRBV7-3 and TRBJ2-3; a weak D match, TRBD2 (5 bases). Trimming shortened V by 4 bases and J by 1 base, and 12 bases separated the two germline ends. This CDR3 region has 15 residues. The V gene's germline CDR1 is SGHTA and CDR2 FQGTGA.

The chain links TRBV19 to TRBJ2-3; 7 bases line up with TRBD1. The J segment lost 2 bases and the V segment lost 6 bases, leaving 5 bases of the junction unmatched. Germline V gives CDR1 LNHDA, CDR2 SQIVND (reference sequence). The CDR3 runs to 14 residues. This CDR3 is CASRMGQHTDTQYF. DNA for the CDR3: TGTGCCAGTAGAATGGGACAGCACACAGATACGCAGTATTTT.

The chain recombines TRBV5-1 with TRBJ1-3; D is ambiguous. Between the trimmed V and J ends, which lost 0 bases and 2 bases, there was a span of 12 bases. Germline values: CDR1 SGHRS, CDR2 YFSETQ. This CDR3 comprises 16 residues. Written as DNA, the CDR3 is TGCGCCAGCAGCTTGGAGGCACAGAACACTGGAAACACCATATATTTT. The encoded protein is CASSLEAQNTGNTIYF.

The V and J genes are TRBV5-1 and TRBJ1-4, with 9 bases identical to TRBD1. The CDR3 runs 14 residues. In germline, CDR1 is SGHRS, CDR2 YFSETQ. V was pared by 4 bases and J by 8 bases, with 6 bases of the junction left unmatched. DNA of the CDR3: TGCGCCAGCAGCCCGGGACAGGGATCCGAAAAACTGTTTTTT. It codes for CASSPGQGSEKLFF.

The CDR3 is CSASQAGGSTDTQYF. CDR3 nucleotide sequence: TGCAGTGCTAGTCAAGCGGGGGGAAGCACAGATACGCAGTATTTT. This chain connects TRBV20-1 to TRBJ2-3; TRBD2 agrees at 9 bases. The length of the CDR3 is 15 residues. The germline V gene has CDR1 DFQATT and CDR2 SNEGSKA (reference sequence). V gave up 3 bases and J gave up 0 bases; unmatched junction bases: 4.

V is TRBV7-3 and J is TRBJ2-1; D is possibly TRBD2 (7 bases). The germline V gene has CDR1 SGHTA and CDR2 FQGTGA. Trimming took off 1 base at V and 10 bases at J, with 17 bases between the two ends. The CDR3 spans 15 residues. In nucleotides, the CDR3 is TGTGCCAGCAGCTTAAGAAGGGGGACTACAACAGAGCAGTTCTTC. This sequence encodes CASSLRRGTTTEQFF.

The genes are TRBV3-1 (or the pseudogene TRBV3-2) and TRBJ1-5; the match to TRBD1 covers 8 bases. The CDR3 sequence is 15 residues long. CDR1 and CDR2 (germline): LGHDT, YNNKEL (reference sequence). J lost 11 bases, V lost 4 bases, and 13 bases had no gene match. CDR3 sequence reads: CASSPDVQGAGAQHF. The CDR3 coding sequence is TGTGCCAGCAGCCCTGACGTTCAGGGGGCGGGGGCCCAGCATTTT.

V gene TRBV9 combines with J gene TRBJ1-2; D perhaps matches TRBD1 (6 bases). The germline V and J ends were trimmed by 3 bases and 4 bases, with 19 bases remaining between them. This CDR3 spans 16 amino acids. Germline CDR1 reads SGDLS; CDR2 reads YYNGEE. For the CDR3, the DNA is TGTGCCAGCAGCGCCGATCGGAGGACAGTCCCCTATGGCTACACCTTC. This sequence encodes CASSADRRTVPYGYTF.

The rearrangement uses TRBV7-6 and TRBJ1-2, with D possibly being TRBD1 (6 bases). Germline-derived CDR1 and CDR2 are SGHVS and FNYEAQ. CDR3 length: 17 residues. The V end lost 5 bases, the J end lost 7 bases, and 26 bases lay between the germline ends. CDR3 DNA: TGTGCCAGCAGCCCCCGACGGGGCACAGGGTCGACCGGTGGCTACACCTTC. Its translation is CASSPRRGTGSTGGYTF.

The chain employs TRBV3-1 (or the pseudogene TRBV3-2) and TRBJ2-7; no clear D gene. Germline CDR1 is LGHDT and CDR2 is YNNKEL (reference sequence). There are 16 residues in the CDR3. Trimming stripped 0 bases from V and 2 bases from J, with 14 bases between. The CDR3 is CASSQELTGYPYEQYF. The CDR3 bases are TGTGCCAGCAGCCAAGAACTGACGGGTTACCCCTACGAGCAGTACTTC.

The V and J genes are TRBV4-3 and TRBJ2-7, with 7 bases matching TRBD1. Germline CDR1 and CDR2: LGHNA and YSLEER. The CDR3 is 15 amino acids. J lost 3 bases, V lost 2 bases, and 7 bases had no gene match. CDR3 amino acids: CASSQNRGPYYEQYF. The CDR3 DNA follows: TGCGCCAGCAGCCAAAACAGGGGACCCTACTACGAGCAGTACTTC.

The J gene is TRBJ1-2, the V gene TRBV3-1 (or the pseudogene TRBV3-2); 8 nucleotides line up with TRBD1. The V gene's germline CDR1 is LGHDT and CDR2 YNNKEL (reference sequence). This CDR3 is built from 14 residues. Trimming at V came to 3 bases and at J to 7 bases, leaving 7 bases not matched to a gene. The CDR3: CASSHEDRAGGYTF. DNA for the CDR3: TGTGCCAGCAGCCATGAGGACAGGGCGGGTGGCTACACCTTC.

CDR3 sequence reads: CASTKRLAGVTDTQYF. In DNA form, the CDR3 reads TGTGCCAGCACCAAGAGACTAGCGGGAGTTACAGATACGCAGTATTTT. This rearrangement joins TRBV5-4 to TRBJ2-3, with 12 bases aligning to TRBD2. The V gene end was trimmed by 6 bases and the J gene end by 3 bases; junction bases not matched to a gene: 8. The germline gives CDR1 SGHNT, CDR2 YYREEE (reference sequence). The CDR3 sequence is 16 residues long. The variable domain in full, completed from reference TRBV5-4 and TRBJ2-3, reads ETGVTQSPTHLIKTRGQQVTLRCSSQSGHNTVSWYQQALGQGPQFIFQYYREEENGRGNFPPRFSGLQFPNYSSELNVNALELDDSALYLCASTKRLAGVTDTQYFGPGTRLTVL.

The V and J genes are TRBV9 and TRBJ2-3; D gene unclear. Deletions cut 5 bases from V and 5 bases from J, with 6 bases between. This CDR3 spans 11 amino acids. Germline-derived CDR1 and CDR2 are SGDLS and YYNGEE. The CDR3 nucleotides read TGTGCCAGCAGTGCCAGAGATACGCAGTATTTT. It translates to CASSARDTQYF.

This clone has only one observation. V and J are TRBV5-1 and TRBJ1-3; no firm D call. The CDR3 covers 15 residues. Looked up from germline, CDR1 is SGHRS and CDR2 is YFSETQ. V shed 0 bases and J shed 1 base, with 8 bases lying between them. This chain's CDR3 is CASSLGGRSGNTIYF. The DNA of the CDR3 is TGCGCCAGCAGCTTGGGCGGTAGATCTGGAAACACCATATATTTT.

The CDR3 is CASSRTGGETEAFF. For the CDR3, the DNA is TGTGCCAGCAGTCGTACAGGGGGGGAGACTGAAGCTTTCTTT. The rearrangement joins TRBV3-1 (or the pseudogene TRBV3-2) to TRBJ1-1, with 8 positions matching TRBD1. The CDR3 has 14 amino acids. CDR1 is LGHDT, CDR2 YNNKEL, per germline (reference sequence). J was trimmed by 5 bases and V by 6 bases; bases with no gene match: 8.

The chain recombines TRBV14 with TRBJ1-5; D remains ambiguous. CDR3 size: 15 residues. CDR1 is SGHDN, CDR2 FVKESK, per germline. V was trimmed by 0 bases and J by 3 bases, leaving 9 bases between them. This CDR3 reads CASSQDRVINQPQHF. In nucleotides, the CDR3 is TGTGCCAGCAGCCAAGATCGGGTAATCAATCAGCCCCAGCATTTT. Complete variable domain (other parts from reference TRBV14 and TRBJ1-5): EAGVTQFPSHSVIEKGQTVTLRCDPISGHDNLYWYRRVMGKEIKFLLHFVKESKQDESGMPNNRFLAERTGGTYSTLKVQPAELEDSGVYFCASSQDRVINQPQHFGDGTRLSIL.

V and J are TRBV12-3 or TRBV12-4 and TRBJ2-1; D is unresolved. The V end lost 5 bases, the J end lost 6 bases, and 8 bases lay between the germline ends. The CDR3 spans 12 residues. As DNA, the CDR3 is TGTGCCAGCAGTCTCTTCGGCAATGAGCAGTTCTTC. It encodes CASSLFGNEQFF.